One sample yielded the 18 T cell receptor beta chains listed below, sequenced in a study of blood T cell repertoires in COVID-19. The data were produced by immunoSEQ multiplex PCR, yet TCRdb's version contains in-frame clones alone and is incomplete. The sample gives under 350,000 clones, around nine tenths of which show up once; under 2.5% is in the top ten. Sequenced sample: PBMCs or T cells enriched from blood (not recorded which). The origin of the receptors is a woman aged 60 to 75 who had recovered from COVID-19.

The chain combines TRBV5-4 with TRBJ1-1; 7 nucleotides agree with TRBD1. Germline-derived CDR1 and CDR2 are SGHNT and YYREEE (reference sequence). V gave up 6 bases and J gave up 7 bases; unmatched junction bases: 6. The CDR3 spans 12 residues. The CDR3 DNA is TGTGCCAGCACCCTGGGGACAGATGAAGCTTTCTTT. Encoded protein: CASTLGTDEAFF. The variable domain in full, completed from reference TRBV5-4 and TRBJ1-1, reads ETGVTQSPTHLIKTRGQQVTLRCSSQSGHNTVSWYQQALGQGPQFIFQYYREEENGRGNFPPRFSGLQFPNYSSELNVNALELDDSALYLCASTLGTDEAFFGQGTRLTVV.

The rearrangement uses TRBV29-1 and TRBJ1-2; D remains unclear. V dropped 2 bases and J dropped 4 bases, with 8 bases sitting between them. The CDR3 has 12 amino acids. Germline CDR1 is SQVTM and CDR2 is ANQGSEA. The CDR3 DNA sequence: TGCAGCGTTGAATGGGCCCCCTATGGCTACACCTTC. The encoded protein is CSVEWAPYGYTF.

The chain employs TRBV4-1 and TRBJ2-1; TRBD2 aligns across 7 bases. Germline CDR1 is MGHRA and CDR2 is YSYEKL. The CDR3 consists of 17 residues. J lost 9 bases, V lost 4 bases, and 18 bases had no gene match. CDR3 loop: CASSPPRAAGETGEQFF. The CDR3 DNA reads as TGCGCCAGCAGCCCCCCTAGAGCGGCGGGAGAGACGGGTGAGCAGTTCTTC.

V and J are TRBV6-6 and TRBJ1-4, with no clear D. V lost 6 bases, J lost 3 bases, and 11 bases lay in between. Germline V CDR1 and CDR2: MNHNY, SVGAGI (reference sequence). The CDR3 runs to 14 residues. CDR3 nucleotide sequence: TGTGCCAGCAGGCCTGCGGGGTCTAATGAAAAACTGTTTTTT. Translation: CASRPAGSNEKLFF.

This chain joins TRBV5-1 and TRBJ2-7; 10 bases are shared with TRBD1. The CDR3 consists of 14 residues. J lost 3 bases, V lost 2 bases, and 2 bases had no gene match. The V gene's germline CDR1 is SGHRS and CDR2 YFSETQ. CDR3 sequence: CASSFGTGVYEQYF. The CDR3 nucleotides read TGCGCCAGCAGCTTTGGGACAGGGGTCTACGAGCAGTACTTC.

The table lists this clone with a few counts. This chain connects TRBV7-2 to TRBJ2-1; 9 bases line up with TRBD2. Per the germline V gene, CDR1 is SGHTA and CDR2 is FQGNSA. The V segment lost 4 bases and the J segment 4 bases; nucleotides outside the gene matches: 5. This CDR3 region has 15 residues. CDR3 region: CASSWGGGVYNEQFF. The CDR3 bases are TGTGCCAGCAGCTGGGGCGGGGGGGTATACAATGAGCAGTTCTTC.

This clone has more than one count but fewer than ten. Since the CDR3 does not end with the conserved phenylalanine or tryptophan, this likely comes from a read error. The limits of the CDR3 on the DNA are not certain, so only TCRdb's listed CDR3 is given. The chain employs TRBV4-1 and TRBJ1-3. The germline gives CDR1 MGHRA, CDR2 YSYEKL. The CDR3 length equals 14 residues, ends included. The CDR3 here is CASSQEPFGVRAFV.

Remarks on this clone: The sample has other DNA sequences that encode this CDR3 too. The genes are TRBV2 and TRBJ1-5, with 7 nucleotides matching TRBD1. CDR1 is SNHLY and CDR2 is FYNNEI in the germline V gene. The CDR3 extends over 14 amino acids. V lost 6 bases and J lost 2; bases outside the gene matches: 4. The DNA for the CDR3 is TGTGCCAGCAGCAACAGGGGCGGCAATCAGCCCCAGCATTTT. Translating it yields CASSNRGGNQPQHF.

This chain joins TRBV3-1 (or the pseudogene TRBV3-2) and TRBJ2-7; D is uncertain. With 5 bases removed from V and 1 base from J, the gap between germline ends came to 9 bases. From germline, CDR1 is LGHDT and CDR2 YNNKEL (reference sequence). The length of the CDR3 is 13 residues. CDR3 amino acids: CASSNGQSYEQYF. The CDR3 DNA is TGTGCCAGCAGCAATGGGCAGTCCTACGAGCAGTACTTC.

The J gene is TRBJ2-7, the V gene TRBV11-3, with a tentative D call TRBD2 (7 bases). Trimming cost V 0 bases and J 0 bases, with 24 bases left between them. This CDR3 is 20 amino acids long. CDR1 and CDR2 (germline): SGHNT, YENEEA. The CDR3 spells CASSLDGGSGMLSNSYEQYF. The CDR3 region has the DNA TGTGCCAGCAGCTTAGACGGGGGCAGCGGGATGTTAAGTAACTCCTACGAGCAGTACTTC.

The chain has TRBV11-3 and TRBJ2-2; the D gene is possibly TRBD1 (7 bases). The ends were cut back, 0 bases at V and 6 bases at J, with 11 bases in the middle. Germline V lookup: CDR1 SGHNT, CDR2 YENEEA. The CDR3 is 15 amino acids. Here the CDR3 DNA reads TGTGCCAGCAGCTTAGATGCAGGGGGGCCCGGGGAGCTGTTTTTT. Amino acids: CASSLDAGGPGELFF.

The V gene is TRBV29-1, the J gene TRBJ1-2; D not resolved. The ends were cut back, 6 bases at V and 2 bases at J, with 31 bases in the middle. Per germline, CDR1 SQVTM and CDR2 ANQGSEA. The CDR3 is 19 residues long. The CDR3 sequence: CSVEGRQTRLGGSNYGYTF. The CDR3 region has the DNA TGCAGCGTGGAGGGTAGGCAGACAAGATTGGGAGGCTCCAACTATGGCTACACCTTC.

V is TRBV2 and J is TRBJ1-4; a weak D match, TRBD1 (5 bases). The V gene's germline CDR1 is SNHLY and CDR2 FYNNEI. V dropped 6 bases and J dropped 8 bases, with 16 bases sitting between them. The CDR3 loop spans 14 amino acids. The CDR3 protein is CASSRLGVGEKLFF. CDR3 in DNA: TGTGCCAGCAGCCGGTTAGGGGTCGGAGAAAAACTGTTTTTT. The full variable domain, in which reference TRBV2 and TRBJ1-4 provide the parts outside the CDR3, is EPEVTQTPSHQVTQMGQEVILRCVPISNHLYFYWYRQILGQKVEFLVSFYNNEISEKSEIFDDQFSVERPDGSNFTLKIRSTKLEDSAMYFCASSRLGVGEKLFFGSGTQLSVL.

The chain is built from TRBV11-3 and TRBJ2-5; 7 nucleotides line up with TRBD2. CDR1 is SGHNT and CDR2 is YENEEA in the germline V gene. The CDR3 has 14 residues. The ends lost 7 bases at V and 4 bases at J; junction bases unmatched: 9. The CDR3 nucleotides read TGTGCCAGCACTGGGGGAGGGACCTCAGAGACCCAGTACTTC. This encodes CASTGGGTSETQYF.

The J gene is TRBJ2-7, the V gene TRBV7-9; a possible D gene is TRBD1 (5 bases). The CDR3 length is 16 residues. V dropped 5 bases and J dropped 2 bases, with 19 bases sitting between them. The V gene's germline CDR1 is SEHNR and CDR2 FQNEAQ (reference sequence). The CDR3 nucleotides are TGTGCCAGCAGCCATTCTCTCTCCAGGGTAACCTACGAGCAGTACTTC. The encoded protein is CASSHSLSRVTYEQYF.

V and J are TRBV7-9 and TRBJ1-5; D may be TRBD1 (6 bases). With 1 base removed from V and 4 bases from J, the gap between germline ends came to 8 bases. Germline V gene data show CDR1 as SEHNR and CDR2 as FQNEAQ (reference sequence). The CDR3 covers 14 residues. Here the CDR3 reads CASSLGDRNQPQHF. The CDR3 coding sequence is TGTGCCAGCAGCTTAGGCGACAGGAATCAGCCCCAGCATTTT.

This chain uses TRBV6-5 with TRBJ1-4; D gene unclear. Trimming shortened V by 2 bases and J by 5 bases, and 6 bases separated the two germline ends. Germline loops: CDR1 MNHEY, CDR2 SVGAGI. The CDR3 has 13 amino acids. Written as DNA, the CDR3 is TGTGCCAGCAGTTACGTAAAAAATGAAAAACTGTTTTTT. This encodes CASSYVKNEKLFF.

The chain joins TRBV28 to TRBJ2-2; D not resolved. This CDR3 contains 13 residues. Between the trimmed V and J ends, which lost 1 base and 6 bases, there was a span of 6 bases. The germline CDR1 and CDR2 sequences are MDHEN and SYDVKM. CDR3 nucleotides: TGTGCCAGCAGTTTATCTGTTCCCGGGGAGCTGTTTTTT. Translation gives CASSLSVPGELFF.